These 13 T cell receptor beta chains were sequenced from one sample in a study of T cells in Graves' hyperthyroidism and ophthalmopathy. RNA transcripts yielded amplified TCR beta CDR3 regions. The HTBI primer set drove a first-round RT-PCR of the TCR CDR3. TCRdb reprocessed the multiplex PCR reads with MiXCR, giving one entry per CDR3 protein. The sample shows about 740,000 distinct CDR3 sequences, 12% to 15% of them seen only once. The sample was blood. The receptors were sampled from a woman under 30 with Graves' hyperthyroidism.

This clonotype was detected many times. Here the CDR3 DNA reads TGCGCCAGCAGACAGCCTATTTTCGGCTATCCCACAGATACGCAGTATTTT. As protein: CASRQPIFGYPTDTQYF. This chain joins TRBV5-1 and TRBJ2-3, with no clear D. The CDR3 covers 17 residues. Germline V gene data show CDR1 as SGHRS and CDR2 as YFSETQ. Trimming took 5 bases from V and 2 from J, leaving 21 bases between them.

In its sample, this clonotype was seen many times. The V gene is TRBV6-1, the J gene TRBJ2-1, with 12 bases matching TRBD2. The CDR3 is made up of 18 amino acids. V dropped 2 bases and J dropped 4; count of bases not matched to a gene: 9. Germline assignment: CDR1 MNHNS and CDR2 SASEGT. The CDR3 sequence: CASSELRLAGVGYNEQFF. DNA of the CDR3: TGTGCCAGCAGTGAACTCCGACTAGCGGGAGTGGGGTACAATGAGCAGTTCTTC.

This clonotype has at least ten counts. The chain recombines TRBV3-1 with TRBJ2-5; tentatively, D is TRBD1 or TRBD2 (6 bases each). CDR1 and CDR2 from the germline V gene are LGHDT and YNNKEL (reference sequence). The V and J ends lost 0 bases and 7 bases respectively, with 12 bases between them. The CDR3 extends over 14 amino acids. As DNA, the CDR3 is TGTGCCAGCAGCCAAGACACAGGGACTGTGACCCAGTACTTC. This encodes CASSQDTGTVTQYF.

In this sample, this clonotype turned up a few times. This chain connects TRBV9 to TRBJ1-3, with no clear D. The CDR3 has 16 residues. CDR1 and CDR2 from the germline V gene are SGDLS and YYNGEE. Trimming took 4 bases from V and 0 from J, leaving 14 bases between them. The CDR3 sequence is CASSPHRTSSGNTIYF. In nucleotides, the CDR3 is TGTGCCAGCAGCCCTCACCGTACGAGCTCTGGAAACACCATATATTTT.

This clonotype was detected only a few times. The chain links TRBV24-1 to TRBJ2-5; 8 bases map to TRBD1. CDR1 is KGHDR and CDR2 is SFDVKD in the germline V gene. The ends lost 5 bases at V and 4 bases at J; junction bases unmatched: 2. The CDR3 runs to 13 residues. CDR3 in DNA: TGTGCCACCAGTGGCCAGGGGGCAGAGACCCAGTACTTC. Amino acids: CATSGQGAETQYF.

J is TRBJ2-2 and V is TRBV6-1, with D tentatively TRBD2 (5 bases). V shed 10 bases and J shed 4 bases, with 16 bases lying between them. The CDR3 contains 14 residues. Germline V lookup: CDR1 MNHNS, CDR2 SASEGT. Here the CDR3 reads CATSGWRRTGELFF. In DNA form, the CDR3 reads TGTGCCACCTCGGGATGGCGGCGCACCGGGGAGCTGTTTTTT.

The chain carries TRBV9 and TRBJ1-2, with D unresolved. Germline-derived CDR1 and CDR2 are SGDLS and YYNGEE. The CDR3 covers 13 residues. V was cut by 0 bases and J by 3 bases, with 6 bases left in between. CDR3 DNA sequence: TGTGCCAGCAGCGTAGGGGGAGACTATGGCTACACCTTC. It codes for CASSVGGDYGYTF.

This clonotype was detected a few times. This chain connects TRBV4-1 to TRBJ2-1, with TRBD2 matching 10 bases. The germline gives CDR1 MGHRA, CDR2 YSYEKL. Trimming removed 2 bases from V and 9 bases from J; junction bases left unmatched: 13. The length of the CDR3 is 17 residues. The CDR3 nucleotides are TGCGCCAGCAGCCAAACAGTCTTCTCGACTAGCGGGCTTGAGCAGTTCTTC. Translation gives CASSQTVFSTSGLEQFF.

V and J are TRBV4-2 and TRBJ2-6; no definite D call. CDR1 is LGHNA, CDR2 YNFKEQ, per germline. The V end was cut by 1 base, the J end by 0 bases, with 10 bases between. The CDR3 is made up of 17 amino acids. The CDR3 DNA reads TGTGCCAGCAGCCAAGGAAGATTTCCCTCTGGGGCCAACGTCCTGACTTTC. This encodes CASSQGRFPSGANVLTF.

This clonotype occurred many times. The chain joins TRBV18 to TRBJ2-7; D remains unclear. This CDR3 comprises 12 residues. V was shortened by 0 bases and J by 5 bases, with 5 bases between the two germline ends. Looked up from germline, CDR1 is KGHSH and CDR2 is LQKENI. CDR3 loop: CASSPPWDEQYF. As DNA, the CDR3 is TGTGCCAGCTCACCACCGTGGGACGAGCAGTACTTC. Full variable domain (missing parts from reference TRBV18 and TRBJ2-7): NAGVMQNPRHLVRRRGQEARLRCSPMKGHSHVYWYRQLPEEGLKFMVYLQKENIIDESGMPKERFSAEFPKEGPSILRIQQVVRGDSAAYFCASSPPWDEQYFGPGTRLTVT.

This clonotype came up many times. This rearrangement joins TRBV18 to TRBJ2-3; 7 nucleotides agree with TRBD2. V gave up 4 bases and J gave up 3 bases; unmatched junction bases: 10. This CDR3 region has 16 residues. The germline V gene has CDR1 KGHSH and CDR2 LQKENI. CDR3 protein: CASSQLLTGGTDTQYF. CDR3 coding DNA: TGTGCCAGCTCACAGTTACTGACCGGGGGGACAGATACGCAGTATTTT.

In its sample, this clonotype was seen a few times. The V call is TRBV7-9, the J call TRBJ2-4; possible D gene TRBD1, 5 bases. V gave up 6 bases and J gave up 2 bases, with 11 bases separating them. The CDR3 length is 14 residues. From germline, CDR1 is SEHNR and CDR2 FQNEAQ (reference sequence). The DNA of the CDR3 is TGTGCCAGCAGTATCAGGGAATCCAAAAACATTCAGTACTTC. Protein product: CASSIRESKNIQYF.

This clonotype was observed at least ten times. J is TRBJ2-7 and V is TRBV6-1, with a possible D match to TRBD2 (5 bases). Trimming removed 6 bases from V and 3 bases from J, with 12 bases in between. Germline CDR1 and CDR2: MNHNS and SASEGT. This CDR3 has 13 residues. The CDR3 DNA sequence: TGTGCCAGCAGACTTAGCGCGGACTACGAGCAGTACTTC. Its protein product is CASRLSADYEQYF.